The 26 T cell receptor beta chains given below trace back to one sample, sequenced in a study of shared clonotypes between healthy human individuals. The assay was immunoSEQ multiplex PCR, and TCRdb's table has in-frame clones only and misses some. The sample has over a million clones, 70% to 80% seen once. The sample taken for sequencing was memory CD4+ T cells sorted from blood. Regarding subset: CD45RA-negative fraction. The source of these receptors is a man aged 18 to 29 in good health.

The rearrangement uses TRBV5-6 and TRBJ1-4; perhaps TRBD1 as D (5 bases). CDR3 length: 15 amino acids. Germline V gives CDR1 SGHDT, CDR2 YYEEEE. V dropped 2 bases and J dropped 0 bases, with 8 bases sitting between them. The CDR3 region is CASSFKGTTNEKLFF. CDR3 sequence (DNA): TGTGCCAGCAGCTTCAAGGGGACAACTAATGAAAAACTGTTTTTT.

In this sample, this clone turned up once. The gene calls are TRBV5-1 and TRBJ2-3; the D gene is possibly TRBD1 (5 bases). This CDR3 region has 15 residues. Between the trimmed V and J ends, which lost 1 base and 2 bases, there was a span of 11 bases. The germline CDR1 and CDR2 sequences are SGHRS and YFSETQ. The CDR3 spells CASSLITGYTDTQYF. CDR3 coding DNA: TGCGCCAGCAGCTTGATAACAGGTTACACAGATACGCAGTATTTT.

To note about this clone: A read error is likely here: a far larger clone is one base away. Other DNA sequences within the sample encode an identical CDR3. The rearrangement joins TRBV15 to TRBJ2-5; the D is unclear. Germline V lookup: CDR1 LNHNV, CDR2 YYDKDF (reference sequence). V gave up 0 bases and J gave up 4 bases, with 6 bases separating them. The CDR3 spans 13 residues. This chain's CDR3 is CATSRDQRETQYF. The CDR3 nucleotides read TGTGCCACCAGCAGAGATCAGCGAGAGACCCAGTACTTC.

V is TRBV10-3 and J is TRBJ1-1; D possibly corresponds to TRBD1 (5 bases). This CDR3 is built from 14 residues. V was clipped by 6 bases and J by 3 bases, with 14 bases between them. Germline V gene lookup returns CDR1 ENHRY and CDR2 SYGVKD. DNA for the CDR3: TGTGCCATCAGCCTGCGGGGGGGGGACACTGAAGCTTTCTTT. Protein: CAISLRGGDTEAFF.

In nucleotides, the CDR3 is TGCGCCAGCAGTGACCCCCTAGTTGATACGCAGTATTTT. Protein sequence: CASSDPLVDTQYF. This chain connects TRBV10-1 to TRBJ2-3, with no clear D. The germline CDR1 and CDR2 sequences are WNHNN and SYGVQD (reference sequence). Between the trimmed V and J ends, which lost 3 bases and 6 bases, there was a span of 10 bases. The CDR3 contains 13 residues.

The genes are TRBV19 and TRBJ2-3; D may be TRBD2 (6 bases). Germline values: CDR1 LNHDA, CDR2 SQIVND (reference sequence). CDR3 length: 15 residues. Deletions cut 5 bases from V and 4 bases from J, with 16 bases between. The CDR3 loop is CASSSPGGRADTQYF. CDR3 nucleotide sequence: TGTGCCAGTAGTTCCCCCGGGGGACGGGCAGATACGCAGTATTTT.

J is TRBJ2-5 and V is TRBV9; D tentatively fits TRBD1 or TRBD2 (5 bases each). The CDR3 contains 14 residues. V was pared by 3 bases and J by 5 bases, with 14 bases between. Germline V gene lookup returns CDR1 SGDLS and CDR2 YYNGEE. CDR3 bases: TGTGCCAGCAGCGCGACATGGGACGGGGAGACCCAGTACTTC. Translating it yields CASSATWDGETQYF.

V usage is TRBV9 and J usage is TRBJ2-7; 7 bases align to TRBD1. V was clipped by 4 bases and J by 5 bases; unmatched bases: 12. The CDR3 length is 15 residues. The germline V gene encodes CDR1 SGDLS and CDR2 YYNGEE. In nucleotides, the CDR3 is TGTGCCAGCAGCTCACAGGGGACCTTCCGGGACGAGCAGTACTTC. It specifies CASSSQGTFRDEQYF.

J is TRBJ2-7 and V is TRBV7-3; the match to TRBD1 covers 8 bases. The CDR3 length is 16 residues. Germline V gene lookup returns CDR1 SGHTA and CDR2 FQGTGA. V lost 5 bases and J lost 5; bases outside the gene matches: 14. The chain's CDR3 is CASSRDSPDRAHEQYF. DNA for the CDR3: TGTGCCAGCAGCCGCGACTCCCCGGACAGGGCCCACGAGCAGTACTTC. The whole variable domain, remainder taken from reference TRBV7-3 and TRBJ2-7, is GAGVSQTPSNKVTEKGKYVELRCDPISGHTALYWYRQSLGQGPEFLIYFQGTGAADDSGLPNDRFFAVRPEGSVSTLKIQRTERGDSAVYLCASSRDSPDRAHEQYFGPGTRLTVT.

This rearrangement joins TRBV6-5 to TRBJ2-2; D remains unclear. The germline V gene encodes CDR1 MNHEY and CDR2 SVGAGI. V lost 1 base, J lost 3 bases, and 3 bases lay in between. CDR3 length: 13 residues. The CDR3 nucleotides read TGTGCCAGCAGTTACTGGGACACCGGGGAGCTGTTTTTT. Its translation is CASSYWDTGELFF.

CDR3 coding DNA: TGTGCCAGCAGATTTGACAGGGGGCCCTACGAGCAGTACTTC. Translating gives CASRFDRGPYEQYF. The J gene is TRBJ2-7, the V gene TRBV6-5; 10 positions agree with TRBD1. V trimming: 6 bases; J trimming: 2 bases; junction bases outside the gene matches: 4. Germline V gene data show CDR1 as MNHEY and CDR2 as SVGAGI. The CDR3 extends over 14 amino acids.

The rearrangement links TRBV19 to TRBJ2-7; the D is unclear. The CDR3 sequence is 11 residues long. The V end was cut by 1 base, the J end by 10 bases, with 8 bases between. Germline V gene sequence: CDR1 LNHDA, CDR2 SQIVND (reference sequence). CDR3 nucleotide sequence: TGTGCCAGTAGTATAGCGACCATACAGTACTTC. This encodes CASSIATIQYF.

The CDR3 region has the DNA TGTGCCAGCAGCTTACGGCAGGACGGGGCCGGGGAGCTGTTTTTT. This encodes CASSLRQDGAGELFF. The chain couples TRBV7-9 to TRBJ2-2, with D maybe TRBD2 (5 bases). Germline CDR1 reads SEHNR; CDR2 reads FQNEAQ (reference sequence). The CDR3 length is 15 residues. Between the trimmed V and J ends, which lost 2 bases and 6 bases, there was a span of 13 bases. The variable domain in full, completed from reference TRBV7-9 and TRBJ2-2, reads DTGVSQNPRHKITKRGQNVTFRCDPISEHNRLYWYRQTLGQGPEFLTYFQNEAQLEKSRLLSDRFSAERPKGSFSTLEIQRTEQGDSAMYLCASSLRQDGAGELFFGEGSRLTVL.

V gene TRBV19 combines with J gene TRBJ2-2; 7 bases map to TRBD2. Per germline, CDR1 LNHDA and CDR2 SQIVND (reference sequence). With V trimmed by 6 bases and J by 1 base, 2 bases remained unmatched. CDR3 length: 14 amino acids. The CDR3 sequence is CASRTSENTGELFF. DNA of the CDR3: TGTGCCAGTAGAACTAGCGAGAACACCGGGGAGCTGTTTTTT.

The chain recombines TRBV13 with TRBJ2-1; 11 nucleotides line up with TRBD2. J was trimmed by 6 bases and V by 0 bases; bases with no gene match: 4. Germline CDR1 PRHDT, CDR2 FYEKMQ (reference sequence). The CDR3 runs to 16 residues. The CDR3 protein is CASSLGRLAGGNEQFF. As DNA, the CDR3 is TGTGCCAGCAGCTTAGGCCGTCTAGCGGGGGGCAATGAGCAGTTCTTC.

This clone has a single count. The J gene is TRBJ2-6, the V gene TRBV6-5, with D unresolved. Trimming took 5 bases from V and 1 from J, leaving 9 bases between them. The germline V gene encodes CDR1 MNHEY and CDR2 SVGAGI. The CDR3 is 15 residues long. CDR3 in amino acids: CASSTQASGANVLTF. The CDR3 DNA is TGTGCCAGCAGTACCCAGGCATCTGGGGCCAACGTCCTGACTTTC.

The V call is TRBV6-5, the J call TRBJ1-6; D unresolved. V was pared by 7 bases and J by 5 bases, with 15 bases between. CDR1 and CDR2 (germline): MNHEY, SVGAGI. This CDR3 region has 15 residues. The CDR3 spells CASTTGLRNNSPLHF. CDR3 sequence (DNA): TGTGCCAGCACGACGGGATTACGGAATAATTCACCCCTCCACTTT.

The chain's CDR3 is CASSAPQGFREKLFF. Here the CDR3 DNA reads TGTGCCAGCAGCGCCCCACAGGGCTTTCGTGAAAAACTGTTTTTT. V gene TRBV7-9 combines with J gene TRBJ1-4, with D possibly TRBD1 on 6 matching bases. Germline V gene sequence: CDR1 SEHNR, CDR2 FQNEAQ (reference sequence). This CDR3 spans 15 amino acids. V gave up 5 bases and J gave up 7 bases, with 17 bases separating them.

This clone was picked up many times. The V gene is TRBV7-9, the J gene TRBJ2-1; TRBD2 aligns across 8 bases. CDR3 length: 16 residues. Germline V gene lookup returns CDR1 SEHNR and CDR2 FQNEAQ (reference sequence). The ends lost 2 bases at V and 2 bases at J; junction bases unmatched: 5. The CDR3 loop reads CASSLRGGGTYNEQFF. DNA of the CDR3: TGTGCCAGCAGCTTACGCGGCGGGGGGACCTACAATGAGCAGTTCTTC.

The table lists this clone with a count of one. CDR3 sequence reads: CASSFGGFETQYF. The CDR3 nucleotides read TGTGCCAGCAGCTTTGGGGGTTTTGAGACCCAGTACTTC. This chain joins TRBV5-4 and TRBJ2-5, with D perhaps being TRBD1 or TRBD2 (5 bases each). V shed 2 bases and J shed 5 bases, with 10 bases lying between them. The germline V gene encodes CDR1 SGHNT and CDR2 YYREEE (reference sequence). The CDR3 has 13 amino acids.

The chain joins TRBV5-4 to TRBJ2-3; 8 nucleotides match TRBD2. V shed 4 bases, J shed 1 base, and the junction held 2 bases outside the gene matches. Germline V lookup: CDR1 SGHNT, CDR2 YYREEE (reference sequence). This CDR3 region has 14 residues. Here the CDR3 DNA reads TGTGCCAGCAGCGGAGCGGGGGGCACAGATACGCAGTATTTT. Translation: CASSGAGGTDTQYF.

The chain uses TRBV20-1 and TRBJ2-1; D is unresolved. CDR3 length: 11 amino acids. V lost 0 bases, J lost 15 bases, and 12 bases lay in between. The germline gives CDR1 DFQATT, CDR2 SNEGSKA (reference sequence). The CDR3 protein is CSARDWQVSFF. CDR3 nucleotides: TGCAGTGCTAGAGATTGGCAGGTTTCGTTCTTC.

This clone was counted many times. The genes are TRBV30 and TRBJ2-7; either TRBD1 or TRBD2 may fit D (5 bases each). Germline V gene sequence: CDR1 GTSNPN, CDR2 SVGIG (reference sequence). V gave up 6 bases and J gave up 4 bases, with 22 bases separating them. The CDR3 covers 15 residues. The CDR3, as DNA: TGTGCCTGTAGACCTCCAGGGACGAGGGAGTACGAGCAGTACTTC. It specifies CACRPPGTREYEQYF. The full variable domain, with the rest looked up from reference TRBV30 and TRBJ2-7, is SQTIHQWPATLVQPVGSPLSLECTVEGTSNPNLYWYRQAAGRGLQLLFYSVGIGQISSEVPQNLSASRPQDRQFILSSKKLLLSDSGFYLCACRPPGTREYEQYFGPGTRLTVT.

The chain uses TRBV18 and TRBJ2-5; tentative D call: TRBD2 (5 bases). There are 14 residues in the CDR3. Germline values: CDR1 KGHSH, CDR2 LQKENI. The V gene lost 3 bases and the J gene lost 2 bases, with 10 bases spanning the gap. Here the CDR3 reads CASSPSWEQETQYF. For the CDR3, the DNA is TGTGCCAGCTCACCTTCATGGGAGCAAGAGACCCAGTACTTC.

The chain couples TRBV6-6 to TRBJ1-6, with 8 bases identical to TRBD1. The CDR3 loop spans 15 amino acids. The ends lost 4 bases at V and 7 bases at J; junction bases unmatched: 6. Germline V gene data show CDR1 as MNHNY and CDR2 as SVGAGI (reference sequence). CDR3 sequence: CASSSNRGRNSPLHF. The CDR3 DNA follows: TGTGCCAGCAGTTCCAACAGGGGGAGAAATTCACCCCTCCACTTT.

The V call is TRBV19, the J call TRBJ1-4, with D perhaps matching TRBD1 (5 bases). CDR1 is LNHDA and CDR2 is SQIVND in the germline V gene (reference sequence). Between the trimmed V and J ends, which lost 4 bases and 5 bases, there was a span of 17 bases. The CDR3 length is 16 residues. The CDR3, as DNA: TGTGCCAGTAGTAGCAGACAGAATGGGCTCAATGAAAAACTGTTTTTT. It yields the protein CASSSRQNGLNEKLFF.